This T cell receptor beta chain derives from a study of T cells after yellow fever vaccination. The sample holds many counts of this clonotype. A single record per CDR3 protein comes from TCRdb applying MiXCR to the 5' RACE reads. This sample has 70,000 or so distinct CDR3 sequences, with under 6.5% found just once. The sample here was CD4+ T cells sorted from PBMCs, taken roughly 15 days after the first yellow fever vaccination. The sequence was obtained from a young man who received the YFV17D yellow fever vaccine.

CDR3 residues: CASSSSYQETQYF. Written as DNA, the CDR3 is TGTGCCAGCAGTTCTTCATACCAAGAGACCCAGTACTTC. V is TRBV12-3 or TRBV12-4 and J is TRBJ2-5, with unresolved D. V dropped 4 bases and J dropped 0 bases, with 6 bases sitting between them. This CDR3 contains 13 residues.